This T cell receptor (beta chain) was sequenced during a study of cytomegalovirus exposure and HLA in healthy donors. At the level of the study: The approximately 130 validation repertoires matched the 500 to 750 first-cohort repertoires in platform, a later analysis reported.

A roughly 120-subject validation cohort, separate from the roughly 670-subject first cohort, supplied the donors. Assay used: immunoSEQ multiplex PCR; TCRdb lists only in-frame clones, some missing. This sample has roughly 330,000 clones, with about nine tenths found just once. For this clone: Its antigen is currently unknown.

Study-wide results and caveats: Among the CMV-associated chains, three were confirmed in vitro as specific for CMV antigens. Usually a TCR sequence was rare, but some public TCRs were found in many donors.

The ends were cut back, 4 bases at V and 9 bases at J, with 16 bases in the middle. Germline V gene sequence: CDR1 KGHSH, CDR2 LQKENI. The CDR3 spans 15 residues. This chain links TRBV18 with TRBJ1-6, with a tentative D call TRBD1 (5 bases). Sequencing was carried out using PBMCs. The TCR comes from a woman in her twenties or thirties in good health and CMV-seropositive. The CDR3 DNA reads as TGTGCCAGCTCACGGGACGTATGGTTTGGTTCACCCCTCCACTTT. It specifies CASSRDVWFGSPLHF.